One and the same sample provided the 13 T cell receptor beta chains below, sequenced in a study of cytomegalovirus exposure and HLA in healthy donors. The PCR made use of 60 Vbeta and 13 Jbeta primers. Sequencing was performed with immunoSEQ multiplex PCR; in TCRdb, only in-frame clones are kept and a portion is missing. The data show some 130,000 clones, around 73% seen once. Sequenced sample: PBMCs. These receptors were obtained from a middle-aged woman in good health and CMV-seronegative.

This chain joins TRBV6-5 and TRBJ1-1; D not certain. The ends were cut back, 6 bases at V and 1 base at J, with 15 bases in the middle. The CDR3 loop spans 15 amino acids. Germline V lookup: CDR1 MNHEY, CDR2 SVGAGI. CDR3 in DNA: TGTGCCAGCAGCTACGAAAGGGAGGCGAACACTGAAGCTTTCTTT. It encodes CASSYEREANTEAFF.

The chain employs TRBV5-1 and TRBJ2-2; a possible D gene is TRBD2 (5 bases). The V gene's germline CDR1 is SGHRS and CDR2 YFSETQ. CDR3 length: 15 amino acids. V lost 0 bases, J lost 3 bases, and 9 bases lay in between. DNA of the CDR3: TGCGCCAGCAGCTTGGCGGGATCCGACACCGGGGAGCTGTTTTTT. Its translation: CASSLAGSDTGELFF.

The rearrangement uses TRBV6-5 and TRBJ2-7, with D tentatively TRBD2 (6 bases). Germline V gives CDR1 MNHEY, CDR2 SVGAGI. This CDR3 spans 12 amino acids. The germline V and J ends were trimmed by 6 bases and 7 bases, with 13 bases remaining between them. CDR3 DNA: TGTGCCAGCAGCTCCCCGGGGGAAGAGCAGTACGTC. Protein sequence: CASSSPGEEQYV.

Comments on this clone: Within the sample, other DNA sequences also encode this same CDR3. V usage is TRBV7-9 and J usage is TRBJ1-1; D is perhaps TRBD1 (6 bases). Trimming removed 1 base from V and 0 bases from J, with 9 bases in between. The CDR3 contains 15 residues. Germline V CDR1 and CDR2: SEHNR, FQNEAQ (reference sequence). The CDR3 sequence is CASSLGQGLNTEAFF. DNA of the CDR3: TGTGCCAGCAGCTTAGGCCAGGGGTTGAACACTGAAGCTTTCTTT.

The CDR3 coding sequence is TGCGCCAGCAGCCAAACAGAGAACACTGAAGCTTTCTTT. Translated: CASSQTENTEAFF. The V call is TRBV5-1, the J call TRBJ1-1, with unresolved D. CDR1 and CDR2 from the germline V gene are SGHRS and YFSETQ. V was clipped by 4 bases and J by 1 base, with 8 bases between them. The CDR3 covers 13 residues.

The V and J genes are TRBV7-9 and TRBJ1-1; a possible D gene is TRBD1 (5 bases). CDR1 SEHNR and CDR2 FQNEAQ come from the germline V gene (reference sequence). The CDR3 spans 14 residues. Trimming removed 4 bases at V and 5 bases at J, with 14 bases between. The chain's CDR3 is CASSSTGGETEAFF. CDR3 sequence (DNA): TGTGCCAGCAGCTCCACCGGGGGGGAGACTGAAGCTTTCTTT.

V is TRBV28 and J is TRBJ1-6; 8 bases fit TRBD1. The CDR3 loop spans 15 amino acids. The germline V gene encodes CDR1 MDHEN and CDR2 SYDVKM. After removal of 7 bases from V and 7 bases from J, the junction contained 9 bases not matched to a gene. As DNA, the CDR3 is TGTGCCAGCAAAAGACCGACAGGGGAGAATTCACCCCTCCACTTT. Amino acid sequence: CASKRPTGENSPLHF.

This sequence joins TRBV10-3 and TRBJ1-3, with 8 bases that match TRBD1. CDR1 and CDR2 (germline): ENHRY, SYGVKD. V gave up 6 bases and J gave up 0 bases; unmatched junction bases: 7. This CDR3 is built from 16 residues. CDR3 bases: TGTGCCATCAGCGGGACAGGAGCTTCCTCTGGAAACACCATATATTTT. Translating gives CAISGTGASSGNTIYF.

This clone has only a few counts. The chain is built from TRBV9 and TRBJ1-1; D gene unclear. The germline V and J ends were trimmed by 1 base and 0 bases, with 4 bases remaining between them. The CDR3 loop spans 13 amino acids. Germline-derived CDR1 and CDR2 are SGDLS and YYNGEE. CDR3 nucleotides: TGTGCCAGCAGCGTACGGGTGAACACTGAAGCTTTCTTT. Translation gives CASSVRVNTEAFF.

In its sample, this clone was seen a few times. The gene calls are TRBV6-1 and TRBJ1-4; D gene ambiguous. CDR3 length equals 13 residues. V dropped 6 bases and J dropped 8 bases, with 13 bases sitting between them. Germline loops: CDR1 MNHNS, CDR2 SASEGT. The CDR3 reads CASRPGRREKLFF. The CDR3, as DNA: TGTGCCAGCAGGCCCGGGAGGAGGGAAAAACTGTTTTTT.

The CDR3 nucleotides are TGTGCCAGCAGCGTAGGATTTTTGCAGGACTCTAACTATGGCTACACCTTC. It yields the protein CASSVGFLQDSNYGYTF. The gene calls are TRBV9 and TRBJ1-2; D gene uncertain. The ends were cut back, 0 bases at V and 0 bases at J, with 15 bases in the middle. The CDR3 consists of 17 residues. The germline CDR1 and CDR2 sequences are SGDLS and YYNGEE.

The genes are TRBV19 and TRBJ1-1, with 10 bases fitting TRBD1. V lost 7 bases and J lost 10; bases outside the gene matches: 9. Germline V gene sequence: CDR1 LNHDA, CDR2 SQIVND (reference sequence). This CDR3 is 13 amino acids long. The CDR3 region has the DNA TGTGCCAGTACTCTCGGGACAGGGGAGGGAGCTTTCTTT. Translation gives CASTLGTGEGAFF.

The V and J genes are TRBV11-2 and TRBJ1-1, with a tentative D call TRBD1 (6 bases). The CDR3 runs to 15 residues. The germline V gene has CDR1 SGHAT and CDR2 FQNNGV. Trimming shortened V by 5 bases and J by 5 bases, and 18 bases separated the two germline ends. CDR3: CASSLGRGPRTEAFF. The CDR3 DNA is TGTGCCAGCAGCCTAGGGCGGGGGCCGCGGACTGAAGCTTTCTTT.